This TCR beta chain was obtained from a study of blood T cell repertoires in COVID-19. Across the whole study: Donors in the United States, Italy and Spain gave samples during acute or convalescent COVID-19.

This CDR3 is built from 15 residues. Deletions cut 0 bases from V and 8 bases from J, with 14 bases between. From germline, CDR1 is SGDLS and CDR2 YYNGEE. The method was immunoSEQ multiplex PCR; TCRdb's version includes in-frame clones alone and lacks a portion of them. The sample has 200,000 to 250,000 clones; around 80% are singletons. Sample: PBMCs or T cells enriched from blood (not recorded which). The rearrangement uses TRBV9 and TRBJ1-4; D may be TRBD1 (5 bases). The receptor's source is a woman in her thirties or forties with acute COVID-19. The CDR3 nucleotides are TGTGCCAGCAGCGTAGCTGGCAGGGCCTGGGAAAAACTGTTTTTT. This encodes CASSVAGRAWEKLFF.